This record looks at one T cell receptor beta chain sequence and its context. Cryopreserved PBMC, at 1-10 million per sample, were present before DNA extraction. Sequencing used immunoSEQ v3.0 at survey level. Sequenced by immunoSEQ multiplex PCR; TCRdb stores in-frame clones only, minus some. The sample includes approximately 16,000 clones, roughly 81% of them seen just once. The CDR3 is made up of 15 amino acids. Germline CDR1 MNHNY, CDR2 SVGAGI (reference sequence). V lost 5 bases and J lost 0, with 12 bases in between. This sample stems from a study of long-term antiretroviral therapy in people with HIV. Turning to the study itself: Collection of the earliest samples took place about a decade ahead of the 2015 immediate-ART recommendation.

The sample here was unsorted PBMCs, taken 0.5 years after starting antiretroviral therapy. The chain combines TRBV6-6 with TRBJ2-3, with unresolved D. The source is a woman in her forties with HIV. The CDR3 reads CASSTLAVSTDTQYF. CDR3 DNA: TGTGCCAGCAGTACCTTAGCCGTCAGCACAGATACGCAGTATTTT.